The 2 T cell receptor beta chains reported below all come from one sample, sequenced in a study of Ad26.COV2.S vaccination and SARS-CoV-2 variants. Profiling relied on immunoSEQ multiplex PCR, and the TCRdb table lists in-frame clones only, not all of them. The sample holds tens of thousands of clones; roughly 83% are singletons and the top ten take less than 60%. The specimen comprised peripheral blood, sampled after recovery from COVID-19. The receptors derive from a human donor who had recovered from COVID-19.

This chain connects TRBV18 to TRBJ1-4; D unresolved. Germline-derived CDR1 and CDR2 are KGHSH and LQKENI. The CDR3 has 14 amino acids. V was trimmed by 3 bases and J by 5 bases, leaving 10 bases between them. CDR3 sequence (DNA): TGTGCCAGCTCACCTCAACCGGGGAATGAAAAACTGTTTTTT. It encodes CASSPQPGNEKLFF.

In its sample, this clone was seen a few times. This rearrangement joins TRBV6-5 to TRBJ2-3, with D possibly being TRBD1 or TRBD2 (6 bases each). Trimming pared 6 bases from V and 1 base from J, leaving 14 bases between. Germline lookup yields CDR1 MNHEY and CDR2 SVGAGI. This CDR3 has 15 residues. The CDR3 loop is CASSLGGLGTDTQYF. The CDR3 DNA reads TGTGCCAGCAGCCTAGGGGGGTTGGGCACAGATACGCAGTATTTT.